Below are 20 T cell receptor beta chains sequenced from a single sample in a study of Graves' ophthalmopathy and Graves' hyperthyroidism. From RNA, the CDR3 regions of TCR beta chains were amplified and sequenced. The authors performed first-round RT-PCR with HTBI primers and then a second-round multiplex PCR. TCRdb ran MiXCR on the multiplex PCR reads and lists one entry per CDR3 protein. Seen here are approximately 540,000 distinct CDR3 sequences, about 40% observed once, and the top ten hold roughly 4.5%. Source material: peripheral blood or thyroid tissue (not recorded which). Receptor source: an adult man with Graves' hyperthyroidism.

As regards this clonotype: A much larger clone lies a single base off, so this may be a read error. In this CDR3 the conserved last residue, phenylalanine or tryptophan, is missing, so a read error is likely. The V call is TRBV10-2, the J call TRBJ1-5; the D gene is possibly TRBD1 (6 bases). The CDR3 extends over 14 amino acids. V lost 6 bases and J 1 base, leaving 10 bases between the germline ends. CDR1 is WSHSY, CDR2 SAAADI, per germline. This CDR3 is CASRSRGSNQPQHL. DNA of the CDR3: TGCGCCAGCAGGTCCAGGGGAAGCAATCAGCCCCAGCATCTT.

This clonotype was found many times. This rearrangement joins TRBV7-3 to TRBJ2-5, with 7 bases lining up with TRBD1. There are 15 residues in the CDR3. The trim removed 5 bases at V and 2 bases at J, leaving 8 bases unmatched. Looked up from germline, CDR1 is SGHTA and CDR2 is FQGTGA. This CDR3 is CASSPSTGSQETQYF. CDR3 DNA sequence: TGTGCCAGCAGCCCCTCGACAGGGTCGCAAGAGACCCAGTACTTC.

CDR3 in DNA: TGTGCCAGCAGTTTAGGCCCTCACAGGGTAGGGATTCGCACCGGGGAGCTGTTTTTT. Translating it yields CASSLGPHRVGIRTGELFF. This chain connects TRBV9 to TRBJ2-2, with TRBD1 as a possible D gene (6 bases). The CDR3 consists of 19 residues. Germline V gene sequence: CDR1 SGDLS, CDR2 YYNGEE. Trimming removed 5 bases at V and 4 bases at J, with 27 bases between.

This clonotype has ten or more counts. The chain employs TRBV2 and TRBJ1-4, with D perhaps TRBD1 (5 bases). Germline-derived CDR1 and CDR2 are SNHLY and FYNNEI. V shed 6 bases and J shed 5 bases, with 13 bases lying between them. This CDR3 comprises 14 residues. In DNA form, the CDR3 reads TGTGCCAGCAGCCGGGACGCCGTGAATGAAAAACTGTTTTTT. Translation: CASSRDAVNEKLFF.

The chain recombines TRBV19 with TRBJ2-6; no clear D. Per the germline V gene, CDR1 is LNHDA and CDR2 is SQIVND (reference sequence). CDR3 length: 12 amino acids. The ends were cut back, 9 bases at V and 4 bases at J, with 7 bases in the middle. The CDR3 region is CARSPGANVLTF. DNA of the CDR3: TGTGCCAGGAGTCCCGGGGCCAACGTCCTGACTTTC.

The chain employs TRBV10-3 and TRBJ2-7, with TRBD1 matching over 9 bases. V trimming: 3 bases; J trimming: 8 bases; junction bases outside the gene matches: 11. There are 15 residues in the CDR3. CDR1 and CDR2 from the germline V gene are ENHRY and SYGVKD. CDR3 in amino acids: CAISEVSGTGTQQYF. In nucleotides, the CDR3 is TGTGCCATCAGTGAAGTGTCCGGGACAGGGACCCAGCAGTACTTC.

On this clonotype: A read error may be the cause here, since a much bigger clone is one base away. This sequence joins TRBV29-1 and TRBJ2-2, with 8 bases identical to TRBD2. This CDR3 has 15 residues. V lost 6 bases and J lost 3; bases outside the gene matches: 9. Germline assignment: CDR1 SQVTM and CDR2 ANQGSEA. This chain's CDR3 is CSVPMRGEYTGELFF. The CDR3 DNA reads as TGCAGCGTACCCATGCGGGGGGAGTACACCGGGGAGCTGTTTTTT.

This clonotype was counted a few times. The rearrangement uses TRBV12-3 or TRBV12-4 and TRBJ2-7, with D possibly matching TRBD2 (5 bases). The length of the CDR3 is 13 residues. V was clipped by 4 bases and J by 3 bases, with 10 bases between them. CDR3 sequence reads: CASSSGISYEQYF. Written as DNA, the CDR3 is TGTGCCAGCAGTTCCGGGATCAGCTACGAGCAGTACTTC.

The CDR3 protein is CSFMSSYNSPLHF. The CDR3, as DNA: TGCAGTTTTATGAGCTCCTATAATTCACCCCTCCACTTT. The chain couples TRBV20-1 to TRBJ1-6; D is unresolved. Germline V lookup: CDR1 DFQATT, CDR2 SNEGSKA (reference sequence). V was clipped by 8 bases and J by 0 bases, with 8 bases between them. This CDR3 spans 13 amino acids.

This chain connects TRBV29-1 to TRBJ2-5, with D perhaps matching TRBD1 (5 bases). The ends were cut back, 6 bases at V and 5 bases at J, with 16 bases in the middle. The CDR3 is 13 residues long. Germline V gives CDR1 SQVTM, CDR2 ANQGSEA. DNA of the CDR3: TGCAGCGTCGGACACGGGTCGATCGAGACCCAGTACTTC. Protein product: CSVGHGSIETQYF.

This clonotype was detected many times. The V call is TRBV5-1, the J call TRBJ1-3; D is uncertain. Germline values: CDR1 SGHRS, CDR2 YFSETQ. This CDR3 has 15 residues. Trimming cost V 0 bases and J 0 bases, with 7 bases left between them. The CDR3, as DNA: TGCGCCAGCAGCTTGGCGGCTTCCTCTGGAAACACCATATATTTT. Its translation: CASSLAASSGNTIYF.

J is TRBJ2-3 and V is TRBV7-3; the D gene is possibly TRBD1 (6 bases). This CDR3 has 15 residues. V lost 1 base to trimming and J lost 4 bases, with 12 bases between them. CDR1 and CDR2 (germline): SGHTA, FQGTGA. CDR3 loop: CASSLIGDIADTQYF. CDR3 sequence (DNA): TGTGCCAGCAGCTTAATTGGGGACATCGCAGATACGCAGTATTTT.

The chain uses TRBV20-1 and TRBJ1-5, with D possibly TRBD1 on 5 matching bases. The length of the CDR3 is 16 residues. The V and J ends lost 0 bases and 3 bases respectively, with 15 bases between them. Germline lookup yields CDR1 DFQATT and CDR2 SNEGSKA (reference sequence). The CDR3 region is CSARDPTSGTNQPQHF. CDR3 nucleotide sequence: TGCAGTGCTAGAGATCCGACTAGCGGGACCAATCAGCCCCAGCATTTT.

This chain joins TRBV9 and TRBJ1-1, with 9 bases that match TRBD1. Germline V gene data show CDR1 as SGDLS and CDR2 as YYNGEE. This CDR3 has 16 residues. J was trimmed by 3 bases and V by 3 bases; bases with no gene match: 9. CDR3 protein: CASSDRGQGEDTEAFF. CDR3 in DNA: TGTGCCAGCAGCGACCGGGGACAGGGCGAGGACACTGAAGCTTTCTTT. Supplemented by reference TRBV9 and TRBJ1-1, the full variable domain reads DSGVTQTPKHLITATGQRVTLRCSPRSGDLSVYWYQQSLDQGLQFLIQYYNGEERAKGNILERFSAQQFPDLHSELNLSSLELGDSALYFCASSDRGQGEDTEAFFGQGTRLTVV.

The table lists this clonotype with a count of one. An end of the junction does not agree with germline; a read error may underlie this. The CDR3 protein is CASSTWTSGRSNTGEPFF. Written as DNA, the CDR3 is TGTGCCAGCAGTACGTGGACTAGCGGGAGATCGAACACCGGGGAGCCGTTTTTT. This chain uses TRBV6-6 with TRBJ2-2, with 13 bases fitting TRBD2. The CDR3 spans 18 residues. CDR1 MNHNY and CDR2 SVGAGI come from the germline V gene (reference sequence).

This clonotype was seen ten or more times. The rearrangement joins TRBV7-2 to TRBJ2-5; 11 positions match TRBD2. This CDR3 spans 16 amino acids. Germline assignment: CDR1 SGHTA and CDR2 FQGNSA. J was trimmed by 5 bases and V by 5 bases; bases with no gene match: 10. CDR3: CASSLLLAGAGETQYF. The CDR3 nucleotides are TGTGCCAGCAGCCTATTACTAGCGGGGGCGGGGGAGACCCAGTACTTC.

This clonotype showed up many times. V and J are TRBV2 and TRBJ1-2; TRBD1 might be the D (6 bases). The CDR3 has 14 residues. Germline assignment: CDR1 SNHLY and CDR2 FYNNEI. V shed 1 base and J shed 6 bases, with 12 bases lying between them. CDR3 residues: CASSEVRGAHGYTF. For the CDR3, the DNA is TGTGCCAGCAGTGAAGTGAGGGGGGCCCATGGCTACACCTTC.

V gene TRBV12-3 or TRBV12-4 combines with J gene TRBJ2-6, with 8 bases matching TRBD1. With 6 bases clipped from V and 2 bases from J, the junction kept 12 bases outside the gene matches. The CDR3 has 18 residues. This CDR3 reads CASRRTGLLNAGANVLTF. The CDR3 DNA follows: TGTGCCAGCAGGCGGACAGGGTTATTAAACGCTGGGGCCAACGTCCTGACTTTC.

This clonotype was seen repeatedly, ten times or more. This rearrangement joins TRBV9 to TRBJ1-1, with a tentative D call TRBD1 (5 bases). This CDR3 has 15 residues. V was clipped by 3 bases and J by 5 bases, with 17 bases between them. CDR1 SGDLS and CDR2 YYNGEE come from the germline V gene. The CDR3 DNA is TGTGCCAGCAGCGAAGGCCAGGGAGGCTGGACTGAAGCTTTCTTT. Its protein is CASSEGQGGWTEAFF. Variable domain in full (rest from reference TRBV9 and TRBJ1-1): DSGVTQTPKHLITATGQRVTLRCSPRSGDLSVYWYQQSLDQGLQFLIQYYNGEERAKGNILERFSAQQFPDLHSELNLSSLELGDSALYFCASSEGQGGWTEAFFGQGTRLTVV.

This clonotype came up many times. The rearrangement uses TRBV5-6 and TRBJ2-7, with 9 positions matching TRBD1. Germline V gene lookup returns CDR1 SGHDT and CDR2 YYEEEE. The CDR3 totals 15 residues. Trimming removed 3 bases from V and 2 bases from J; junction bases left unmatched: 6. The CDR3 DNA reads as TGTGCCAGCAGCTCTCCGACAGGGGGGACCTACGAGCAGTACTTC. It is translated as CASSSPTGGTYEQYF. Looking up the rest from reference TRBV5-6 and TRBJ2-7 gives the full variable domain: DAGVTQSPTHLIKTRGQQVTLRCSPKSGHDTVSWYQQALGQGPQFIFQYYEEEERQRGNFPDRFSGHQFPNYSSELNVNALLLGDSALYLCASSSPTGGTYEQYFGPGTRLTVT.